This TCR beta chain was retrieved from a study of blood T cell repertoires in COVID-19. Study-wide background: T cells, B-cell-depleted T cells, or PBMCs supplied cDNA or gDNA.

Method: immunoSEQ multiplex PCR; TCRdb's copy keeps in-frame clones and lacks some. The data show around 100,000 clones, 85% seen once. Germline assignment: CDR1 MNHEY and CDR2 SVGAGI. The CDR3 extends over 14 amino acids. After removal of 5 bases from V and 4 bases from J, the junction contained 5 bases not matched to a gene. This chain joins TRBV6-5 and TRBJ1-2; 9 nucleotides line up with TRBD1. Material for sequencing was peripheral blood. The TCR comes from a human donor in a cohort sampled during active COVID-19. The chain's CDR3 is CASSKDRGSYGYTF. The CDR3 region has the DNA TGTGCCAGCAGTAAGGACAGGGGAAGCTATGGCTACACCTTC.